This record concerns one T cell receptor (beta chain) sequence. The protocol was immunoSEQ multiplex PCR, while the TCRdb copy is restricted to in-frame clones and leaves out a portion. The sample has about 77,000 clones, 75% to 90% seen once; the top ten hold 4% to 6%. These data are taken from a study of blood T cell repertoires in COVID-19. About the study: Samples came from the United States, Italy and Spain, spanning acute and convalescent COVID-19.

This CDR3 has 13 amino acids. Germline lookup yields CDR1 MNHEY and CDR2 SMNVEV (reference sequence). V dropped 5 bases and J dropped 4; count of bases not matched to a gene: 3. The sample comprised peripheral blood. V gene TRBV27 combines with J gene TRBJ1-2, with 8 bases identical to TRBD1. This receptor was identified in a woman between 65 and 79 years old with acute or convalescent COVID-19. The CDR3 loop reads CASSRQGSYGYTF. The CDR3 DNA reads TGTGCCAGCAGTCGACAGGGGTCCTATGGCTACACCTTC.